The present entry profiles one TCR beta chain with its context. The target antigen is unknown. CDR1 is LGHDT, CDR2 YNNKEL, per germline (reference sequence). With 1 base removed from V and 0 bases from J, the gap between germline ends came to 9 bases. The length of the CDR3 is 15 residues. Before sequencing, viral peptide pools were used by the ViraFEST assay to expand antigen-specific CD4+ T cells. Following a roughly 9-day culture, CD4+ T cells were purified. Vaccine recipients, nucleocapsid antibody negative, had no prior SARS-CoV-2 infection. Produced via immunoSEQ multiplex PCR; TCRdb's table is partial and in-frame only. The data show about 40,000 clones, about two thirds seen once. This entry comes from a study of vaccination effects on CD4 cells after COVID-19. Findings and caveats of the study: Researchers report that only 1 of 255 vaccine-induced clones in healthy vaccinees cross-reacted with common cold coronaviruses. Only a few convalescent patients and no early post-infection timepoints featured in the study.

This material consisted of CD4+ T cells from PBMCs cultured with SARS-CoV-2 spike peptides, taken before COVID-19 vaccination. The V call is TRBV3-1 (or the pseudogene TRBV3-2), the J call TRBJ1-2; D perhaps matches TRBD1 (6 bases). This clonotype was obtained from a human donor who received a COVID-19 vaccine. In DNA form, the CDR3 reads TGTGCCAGCAGCCAAGGGACAGTCCCTAACTATGGCTACACCTTC. It is translated as CASSQGTVPNYGYTF.